A single sample gave rise to the 10 T cell receptor beta chains below, sequenced in a study of blood T cell repertoires in COVID-19. TCRdb's table, derived via immunoSEQ multiplex PCR, lists solely in-frame clones and lacks some. The sample has some 280,000 clones, 70% to 90% seen once; the top ten hold approximately 13%. Source material: peripheral blood. Receptors were obtained from a woman aged 55-69 years with acute or convalescent COVID-19.

The chain combines TRBV7-8 with TRBJ2-2; weak D call: TRBD2 (7 bases). Germline V gene sequence: CDR1 SGHVS, CDR2 FQNEAQ. V gave up 5 bases and J gave up 4 bases, with 17 bases separating them. This CDR3 has 16 amino acids. This chain's CDR3 is CASSPKAGAITGELFF. For the CDR3, the DNA is TGTGCCAGCAGCCCCAAGGCGGGGGCGATCACCGGGGAGCTGTTTTTT.

This clone was seen once. V is TRBV28 and J is TRBJ2-7; maybe TRBD2 (6 bases). V lost 8 bases and J lost 6, with 14 bases in between. Germline V lookup: CDR1 MDHEN, CDR2 SYDVKM. The CDR3 extends over 12 amino acids. The CDR3 region has the DNA TGTGCCAGCGGCCGCGGGGAACTCGAGCAGTACTTC. As protein: CASGRGELEQYF. Using reference TRBV28 and TRBJ2-7 for the parts outside the CDR3, the full variable domain is DVKVTQSSRYLVKRTGEKVFLECVQDMDHENMFWYRQDPGLGLRLIYFSYDVKMKEKGDIPEGYSVSREKKERFSLILESASTNQTSMYLCASGRGELEQYFGPGTRLTVT.

This chain uses TRBV9 with TRBJ2-1, with 9 nucleotides matching TRBD2. CDR1 and CDR2 (germline): SGDLS, YYNGEE. V gave up 0 bases and J gave up 8 bases; unmatched junction bases: 9. The CDR3 runs 16 residues. CDR3 in amino acids: CASSVGGLARFYEQFF. The CDR3 DNA reads TGTGCCAGCAGCGTAGGAGGACTAGCGCGCTTCTATGAGCAGTTCTTC.

This clone occurred once. This rearrangement joins TRBV19 to TRBJ1-3, with 11 bases lining up with TRBD1. This CDR3 comprises 16 residues. CDR1 LNHDA and CDR2 SQIVND come from the germline V gene (reference sequence). The ends lost 7 bases at V and 2 bases at J; junction bases unmatched: 7. Here the CDR3 DNA reads TGTGCCAGTACCATGTCGGGACAGGGGGCTGGAAACACCATATATTTT. This codes for CASTMSGQGAGNTIYF.

The V and J genes are TRBV25-1 and TRBJ1-5; the D is unclear. CDR1 and CDR2 (germline): MGHDK, SYGVNS. The CDR3 length is 13 residues. V lost 5 bases to trimming and J lost 3 bases, with 8 bases between them. This CDR3 reads CASSRGFNQPQHF. CDR3 in DNA: TGTGCCAGCAGTCGCGGATTCAATCAGCCCCAGCATTTT.

The gene calls are TRBV7-8 and TRBJ2-7, with 8 bases fitting TRBD2. V lost 6 bases, J lost 4 bases, and 14 bases stayed unmatched. The CDR3 totals 16 residues. Germline CDR1 and CDR2: SGHVS and FQNEAQ. CDR3 bases: TGTGCCAGCAGGCGCGTGTTAGCGGGAAAGTCATACGAGCAGTACTTC. Translated, it gives CASRRVLAGKSYEQYF.

The rearrangement joins TRBV11-2 to TRBJ2-3; 7 bases are a match to TRBD1. Germline V gives CDR1 SGHAT, CDR2 FQNNGV. CDR3 length: 17 amino acids. The V gene end was trimmed by 2 bases and the J gene end by 0 bases; junction bases not matched to a gene: 8. The DNA for the CDR3 is TGTGCCAGCAGCTTATTAACAGGGGTATCGAGCACAGATACGCAGTATTTT. It codes for CASSLLTGVSSTDTQYF. The whole variable domain, remainder taken from reference TRBV11-2 and TRBJ2-3, is EAGVAQSPRYKIIEKRQSVAFWCNPISGHATLYWYQQILGQGPKLLIQFQNNGVVDDSQLPKDRFSAERLKGVDSTLKIQPAKLEDSAVYLCASSLLTGVSSTDTQYFGPGTRLTVL.

This clone has just one count. This chain joins TRBV28 and TRBJ1-2; 10 nucleotides match TRBD1. V lost 5 bases, J lost 4 bases, and 7 bases stayed unmatched. CDR3 length: 15 residues. The germline V gene encodes CDR1 MDHEN and CDR2 SYDVKM. CDR3 region: CASSVGTGVVYGYTF. CDR3 sequence (DNA): TGTGCCAGCAGTGTCGGGACAGGGGTAGTCTATGGCTACACCTTC.

The chain combines TRBV3-1 (or the pseudogene TRBV3-2) with TRBJ2-7; D is perhaps TRBD1 (5 bases). The CDR3 contains 15 residues. The germline V and J ends were trimmed by 1 base and 2 bases, with 12 bases remaining between them. The germline CDR1 and CDR2 sequences are LGHDT and YNNKEL (reference sequence). As DNA, the CDR3 is TGTGCCAGCAGCCAAGTCGGCCCAGGGCCCTACGAGCAGTACTTC. Translated: CASSQVGPGPYEQYF.

The chain carries TRBV28 and TRBJ2-3; 8 bases fit TRBD2. Trimming took 5 bases from V and 2 from J; bases not matched to a gene: 6. Germline V CDR1 and CDR2: MDHEN, SYDVKM. The CDR3 runs 15 residues. CDR3 DNA sequence: TGTGCCAGCAGTACGGGGGGGGCCAACACAGATACGCAGTATTTT. Translating it yields CASSTGGANTDTQYF.